This TCR beta chain was documented in a study of shared clonotypes between healthy human individuals. This clone was observed once. Antigen: not known. This CDR3 is built from 14 residues. V lost 7 bases to trimming and J lost 3 bases; unmatched junction nucleotides: 8. Germline CDR1 reads MNHNS; CDR2 reads SASEGT. Naive CD8 populations comprised CD45RO-negative cells positively selected for CCR7, excluding terminally differentiated effector memory CD45RA+ cells. Study-wide results and caveats: In contrast to clonotypes shared by all four donors, non-shared clonotypes had lower generation probabilities.

Authors' data handling: ImmunoSEQ supplied junction-only sequences lacking quality scores, so filtering was different. Measured with immunoSEQ multiplex PCR; TCRdb has only the in-frame clones, and not every one. The DNA was the basis for D and trimming; V, J and clone size are from that table. The table lists about 1,800,000 clones, about 95% of them singletons, with around 1.2% in the top ten. This TCR derives from a man younger than 35 in good health. V usage is TRBV6-1 and J usage is TRBJ2-7; 8 bases line up with TRBD1. Sequencing used naive CD8+ T cells sorted from blood. This CDR3 is CASTATGEIYEQYF. CDR3 in DNA: TGTGCCAGCACCGCGACAGGGGAAATCTACGAGCAGTACTTC.